The sequence of this TCR beta chain was determined in a study of cytomegalovirus exposure and HLA in healthy donors. General study results and limits: It emerged from a later analysis that several of the most significant clusters appeared to be linked to common viral pathogens.

Germline assignment: CDR1 SGDLS and CDR2 YYNGEE. V was pared by 3 bases and J by 1 base, with 10 bases between. The length of the CDR3 is 14 residues. This clone showed up just a few times. Its antigen remains unidentified. Use of 60 Vbeta and 13 Jbeta primers characterized the PCR. Generated by immunoSEQ multiplex PCR, the TCRdb table keeps only in-frame clones and is missing some. Here the sample spans about 230,000 clones, around 80% being singletons. The chain employs TRBV9 and TRBJ1-1; no clear D gene. The TCR was taken from a woman in her fifties or sixties in good health and CMV-seropositive. Sequencing input: PBMCs. Here the CDR3 DNA reads TGTGCCAGCAGCGCTATAAACGGGAACACTGAAGCTTTCTTT. It codes for CASSAINGNTEAFF.